This note documents a single TCR beta chain sequence. The antigen is unknown. V gave up 7 bases and J gave up 1 base; unmatched junction bases: 9. Germline V CDR1 and CDR2: SEHNR, FQNEAQ (reference sequence). This CDR3 is built from 16 residues. This entry is derived from a study of CD8 T cells in ankylosing spondylitis. TCRdb ran MiXCR on the 5' RACE reads and lists one entry per CDR3 protein. The sample has more than 25,000 distinct CDR3 sequences, 14% seen once. Study-level findings and limits: Some of the motif variants had earlier been found in reactive arthritis patients' fluid and blood. In ankylosing spondylitis patients, matched synovial fluid reportedly showed significant enrichment of disease-linked clones.

The chain joins TRBV7-9 to TRBJ2-2; 7 bases agree with TRBD1. Sequenced sample: blood. The sequence was collected from a male donor with ankylosing spondylitis or in good health (not recorded which). The CDR3 DNA reads as TGTGCCAGCACCTTTACCGGGACAGTGAACACCGGGGAGCTGTTTTTT. It is translated as CASTFTGTVNTGELFF.